A selection of T cell receptor beta chains follows, all from one sample in a study of long-term antiretroviral therapy in people with HIV. Method: immunoSEQ multiplex PCR; TCRdb's copy keeps in-frame clones and lacks some. The sample carries 10,000 to 11,000 clones, 81% recorded once. Here the sequenced sample was unsorted PBMCs, taken 1.8 years after starting antiretroviral therapy. All receptors come from a man between 40 and 49 years old with HIV. Each CDR3 is given with its conserved first and last residue. D genes are given only for firm matches. A clone size is listed for some rows: how often the clone was seen (once, few, many), or a class if it is expanded.

v_gene: TRBV15; d_gene: .; j_gene: TRBJ1-4; abundance: large; CDR3aa: CATSRDFEGNEKLFF; CDR3nt: TGTGCCACCAGCAGAGATTTCGAAGGGAATGAAAAACTGTTTTTT
v_gene: TRBV10-3; d_gene: .; j_gene: TRBJ2-3; abundance: once; CDR3aa: CAISIQVSKDTQYF; CDR3nt: TGTGCCATCAGTATCCAGGTCTCCAAAGATACGCAGTATTTT
v_gene: TRBV29-1; d_gene: TRBD2; j_gene: TRBJ2-1; abundance: once; CDR3aa: CSVEGGSLIYNEQFF; CDR3nt: TGCAGCGTTGAAGGCGGGAGCCTAATATACAATGAGCAGTTCTTC
v_gene: TRBV7-2; d_gene: TRBD1; j_gene: TRBJ1-1; abundance: .; CDR3aa: CASSPRTGLMNTEAFF; CDR3nt: TGTGCCAGCAGCCCCCGGACAGGCCTCATGAACACTGAAGCTTTCTTT
v_gene: TRBV4-1; d_gene: .; j_gene: TRBJ2-6; abundance: .; CDR3aa: CASSQYSGANVLTF; CDR3nt: TGCGCCAGCAGCCAGTATTCTGGGGCCAACGTCCTGACTTTC
v_gene: TRBV6-5; d_gene: .; j_gene: TRBJ2-3; abundance: .; CDR3aa: CASSERISDTQYF; CDR3nt: TGTGCCAGCAGTGAAAGAATTTCCGATACGCAGTATTTT
v_gene: TRBV7-2; d_gene: TRBD2; j_gene: TRBJ2-1; abundance: .; CDR3aa: CASSLGLAGVIEQFF; CDR3nt: TGTGCCAGCAGCCTGGGACTAGCGGGAGTAATTGAGCAGTTCTTC
v_gene: TRBV9; d_gene: TRBD2; j_gene: TRBJ2-3; abundance: .; CDR3aa: CASRPNSGRWSDTQYF; CDR3nt: TGTGCCAGCAGACCAAATAGCGGGAGGTGGTCGGATACGCAGTATTTT
v_gene: TRBV4-3; d_gene: .; j_gene: TRBJ1-2; abundance: .; CDR3aa: CASSQTGSVNYGYTF; CDR3nt: TGCGCCAGCAGCCAAACGGGATCAGTTAACTATGGCTACACCTTC
v_gene: TRBV7-6; d_gene: TRBD1; j_gene: TRBJ1-4; abundance: .; CDR3aa: CASSLVRGGEKLFF; CDR3nt: TGTGCCAGCAGCTTAGTCAGGGGGGGTGAAAAACTGTTTTTT
v_gene: TRBV14; d_gene: .; j_gene: TRBJ2-2; abundance: .; CDR3aa: CASNPVNTGELFF; CDR3nt: TGTGCCAGCAACCCAGTGAACACCGGGGAGCTGTTTTTT
v_gene: TRBV28; d_gene: .; j_gene: TRBJ2-2; abundance: .; CDR3aa: CATRRTGSRTELFF; CDR3nt: TGTGCCACAAGAAGAACGGGCTCAAGGACTGAACTGTTTTTT
v_gene: TRBV9; d_gene: .; j_gene: TRBJ2-6; abundance: .; CDR3aa: CASSGGSFSGANVLTF; CDR3nt: TGTGCCAGCAGCGGGGGTAGCTTTTCTGGGGCCAACGTCCTGACTTTC
v_gene: TRBV7-8; d_gene: .; j_gene: TRBJ2-1; abundance: .; CDR3aa: CASSFTRREQFF; CDR3nt: TGTGCCAGCAGCTTCACTAGGCGGGAGCAGTTCTTC
v_gene: TRBV11-2; d_gene: TRBD2; j_gene: TRBJ2-4; abundance: .; CDR3aa: CASSLGGGAGAKNIQYF; CDR3nt: TGTGCCAGCAGCTTAGGGGGAGGGGCGGGAGCCAAAAACATTCAGTACTTC
v_gene: TRBV5-1; d_gene: TRBD2; j_gene: TRBJ2-3; abundance: .; CDR3aa: CASSYATGGKDTQYF; CDR3nt: TGCGCCAGCAGCTACGCTACGGGGGGTAAAGATACGCAGTATTTT
v_gene: TRBV4-3; d_gene: .; j_gene: TRBJ2-2; abundance: few; CDR3aa: CASSQDRMQNTGELFF; CDR3nt: TGCGCCAGCAGCCAAGACCGGATGCAGAACACCGGGGAGCTGTTTTTT